This T cell receptor (beta chain) is from a study of cytomegalovirus exposure and HLA in healthy donors. Sequenced by immunoSEQ multiplex PCR; TCRdb stores in-frame clones only, minus some. This sample has around 170,000 clones, with 85% found just once. CDR1 KGHSH and CDR2 LQKENI come from the germline V gene. The J segment lost 4 bases and the V segment lost 0 bases, leaving 5 bases of the junction unmatched. The CDR3 covers 15 residues. The chain is built from TRBV18 and TRBJ1-2; 7 positions match TRBD1. This receptor was obtained from a man aged 18 to 29 in good health and CMV-seropositive. Material: PBMCs. CDR3 amino acids: CASSPPGQFPYGYTF. The CDR3 DNA sequence: TGTGCCAGCTCACCACCGGGACAGTTCCCCTATGGCTACACCTTC.